This TCR beta chain was recovered during a study of response to subunit inactivated influenza vaccine. General study results and limits: It was the authors' suggestion that each seasonal influenza vaccination recruits few new T cells.

Turning to this clonotype: Its antigen is currently unknown.

In germline, CDR1 is SGHRS, CDR2 YFSETQ. Between the trimmed V and J ends, which lost 0 bases and 8 bases, there was a span of 14 bases. There are 15 residues in the CDR3. TCRdb passed the RT-PCR reads through MiXCR, listing each CDR3 protein once. The sample lists hundreds of thousands of distinct CDR3 sequences; approximately 10% were seen once. This specimen was PBMCs from blood, taken on the day of vaccination. This receptor was obtained from a man over 45 who received an inactivated influenza vaccine. The chain is built from TRBV5-1 and TRBJ1-4; D call uncertain. The CDR3 protein is CASSLDGSRGEKLFF. CDR3 DNA sequence: TGCGCCAGCAGCTTGGACGGATCCCGAGGAGAAAAACTGTTTTTT.